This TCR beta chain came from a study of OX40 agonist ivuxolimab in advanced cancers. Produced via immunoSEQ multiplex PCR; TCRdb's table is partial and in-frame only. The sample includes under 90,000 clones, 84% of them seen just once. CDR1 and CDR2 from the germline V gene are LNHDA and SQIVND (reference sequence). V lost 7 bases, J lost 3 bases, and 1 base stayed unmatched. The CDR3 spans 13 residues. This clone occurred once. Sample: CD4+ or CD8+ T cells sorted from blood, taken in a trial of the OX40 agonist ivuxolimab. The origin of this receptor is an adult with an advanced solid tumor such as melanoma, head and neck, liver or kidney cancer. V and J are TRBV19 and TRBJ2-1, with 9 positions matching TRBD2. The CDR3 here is CASKTSGYNEQFF. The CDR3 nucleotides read TGTGCCAGTAAGACTAGCGGCTACAATGAGCAGTTCTTC.